The 6 T cell receptor beta chains below all came from one sample that was sequenced in a study of blood T cell repertoires in COVID-19. Using immunoSEQ multiplex PCR, the repertoire was profiled, and TCRdb retains in-frame clones only, with some absent. The sample carries approximately 340,000 clones, around four fifths recorded once. Sequencing input: peripheral blood. The origin of the receptors is a man aged 30-40 years with active or convalescent COVID-19.

This clone was counted a single time. The chain employs TRBV7-2 and TRBJ1-1, with 7 bases identical to TRBD1. Germline V gene sequence: CDR1 SGHTA, CDR2 FQGNSA. This CDR3 contains 14 residues. V was pared by 1 base and J by 5 bases, with 4 bases of the junction left unmatched. As DNA, the CDR3 is TGTGCCAGCAGCTTAGTTCAGGGGGTGACTGAAGCTTTCTTT. This gives the protein CASSLVQGVTEAFF.

The gene calls are TRBV3-1 (or the pseudogene TRBV3-2) and TRBJ1-1; D unresolved. The CDR3 totals 14 residues. CDR1 is LGHDT, CDR2 YNNKEL, per germline (reference sequence). V was pared by 4 bases and J by 7 bases, with 16 bases between. The CDR3 nucleotides read TGTGCCAGCAGCCGCGGGAGTACCCGGGATGAAGCTTTCTTT. Its translation is CASSRGSTRDEAFF.

The chain links TRBV3-1 (or the pseudogene TRBV3-2) to TRBJ1-2, with D maybe TRBD1 (5 bases). The CDR3 runs 15 residues. Germline V gene lookup returns CDR1 LGHDT and CDR2 YNNKEL (reference sequence). V was trimmed by 4 bases and J by 2 bases, leaving 14 bases between them. CDR3 coding DNA: TGTGCCAGCAGCCCCCAGGGCGGCGTGAACTATGGCTACACCTTC. Amino acids: CASSPQGGVNYGYTF.

The rearrangement joins TRBV12-5 to TRBJ2-7; D is ambiguous. Germline V gene sequence: CDR1 LGHNT, CDR2 FRNRAP. The V and J ends lost 3 bases and 3 bases respectively, with 3 bases between them. The CDR3 consists of 11 residues. CDR3 coding DNA: TGTGCTAGTGGTTTCAACTACGAGCAGTACTTC. It encodes CASGFNYEQYF. Together with reference TRBV12-5 and TRBJ2-7, the CDR3 gives the full variable domain: DARVTQTPRHKVTEMGQEVTMRCQPILGHNTVFWYRQTMMQGLELLAYFRNRAPLDDSGMPKDRFSAEMPDATLATLKIQPSEPRDSAVYFCASGFNYEQYFGPGTRLTVT.

The chain recombines TRBV28 with TRBJ2-3, with 7 bases lining up with TRBD1. Germline CDR1 is MDHEN and CDR2 is SYDVKM. This CDR3 is built from 15 residues. J was trimmed by 1 base and V by 3 bases; bases with no gene match: 4. The CDR3 protein is CASSFRQGGTDTQYF. CDR3 sequence (DNA): TGTGCCAGCAGTTTTCGGCAGGGGGGCACAGATACGCAGTATTTT. The complete variable domain, with remaining parts taken from reference TRBV28 and TRBJ2-3, reads DVKVTQSSRYLVKRTGEKVFLECVQDMDHENMFWYRQDPGLGLRLIYFSYDVKMKEKGDIPEGYSVSREKKERFSLILESASTNQTSMYLCASSFRQGGTDTQYFGPGTRLTVL.

The chain couples TRBV18 to TRBJ1-5; the D is unclear. CDR1 and CDR2 from the germline V gene are KGHSH and LQKENI. The V and J ends lost 3 bases and 3 bases respectively, with 15 bases between them. This CDR3 contains 16 residues. The CDR3 nucleotides read TGTGCCAGCTCACCTGGTATGCGGGCCTCCAATCAGCCCCAGCATTTT. Translating gives CASSPGMRASNQPQHF.